These T cell receptor beta chains were read from a single sample in a study of human T cells and chemical hapten exposure. TCRdb itself ran the RACE reads through MiXCR, one entry per CDR3 protein. The repertoire includes more than 300,000 distinct CDR3 sequences, 4.5% to 6% of them detected once, and 2% to 3% sits in the top ten. Sequenced here: whole blood, sampled in connection with sensitization to the hapten diphenylcyclopropenone (DPC). The origin of the receptors is a woman between 45 and 60 years old with alopecia areata. Some clones in this sample may be carry-over from other donors' samples. Each CDR3 is given with its conserved first and last residue. D genes are given only for firm matches. Clone size appears in some rows only: once, few, many, or a class for an expanded clone.

clone_size: many
d_call: TRBD1
v_call: TRBV7-9
j_call: TRBJ1-5
cdr3_aa: CASSFRGDQPQHF
cdr3_nt: TGTGCCAGCAGCTTCAGGGGGGATCAGCCCCAGCATTTT

clone_size: -
d_call: -
v_call: TRBV28
j_call: TRBJ2-5
cdr3_aa: CASSPIDGDQETQYF
cdr3_nt: TGTGCCAGCAGTCCTATTGACGGGGACCAAGAGACCCAGTACTTC

clone_size: few
d_call: -
v_call: TRBV3-1
j_call: TRBJ1-2
cdr3_aa: CASSPLQGLGGYTF
cdr3_nt: TGTGCCAGCAGCCCCCTACAGGGTCTGGGCGGCTACACCTTC

clone_size: -
d_call: -
v_call: TRBV7-8
j_call: TRBJ2-5
cdr3_aa: CASSLTSSAPPRTQYF
cdr3_nt: TGTGCCAGCAGCCTTACGTCTAGCGCTCCCCCCCGGACCCAGTACTTC

clone_size: many
d_call: -
v_call: TRBV20-1
j_call: TRBJ1-1
cdr3_aa: CSASSGSSTEAFF
cdr3_nt: TGCAGTGCTAGTAGTGGATCCAGCACTGAAGCTTTCTTT

clone_size: many
d_call: -
v_call: TRBV6-1
j_call: TRBJ2-1
cdr3_aa: CANKWGEQFF
cdr3_nt: TGTGCCAACAAGTGGGGTGAGCAGTTCTTC

clone_size: few
d_call: TRBD1
v_call: TRBV5-1
j_call: TRBJ1-5
cdr3_aa: CASSPTGDSQPQHF
cdr3_nt: TGCGCCAGCAGCCCGACAGGGGATAGTCAGCCCCAGCATTTT

clone_size: many
d_call: TRBD2
v_call: TRBV11-1
j_call: TRBJ2-5
cdr3_aa: CASSLSSGGGETQYF
cdr3_nt: TGTGCCAGCAGCTTATCGAGCGGGGGTGGAGAGACCCAGTACTTC

clone_size: many
d_call: -
v_call: TRBV28
j_call: TRBJ2-3
cdr3_aa: CASSLTGGFTDTQYF
cdr3_nt: TGTGCCAGCAGTTTAACAGGCGGGTTCACAGATACGCAGTATTTT

clone_size: -
d_call: -
v_call: TRBV3-1
j_call: TRBJ2-5
cdr3_aa: CASSRLTETQYF
cdr3_nt: TGTGCCAGCAGTCGCCTAACAGAGACCCAGTACTTC

clone_size: -
d_call: TRBD1
v_call: TRBV6-6
j_call: TRBJ1-2
cdr3_aa: CASDGQGGFGYTF
cdr3_nt: TGTGCCAGCGATGGACAGGGGGGTTTTGGCTACACCTTC

clone_size: many
d_call: -
v_call: TRBV10-3
j_call: TRBJ1-2
cdr3_aa: CAISVDGSYGYTF
cdr3_nt: TGTGCCATCAGTGTTGACGGTTCTTATGGCTACACCTTC

clone_size: few
d_call: -
v_call: TRBV12-3/TRBV12-4
j_call: TRBJ1-6
cdr3_aa: CASSLGAGGSPLHF
cdr3_nt: TGTGCCAGCAGTTTAGGGGCGGGAGGCTCACCCCTCCACTTT

clone_size: few
d_call: -
v_call: TRBV10-3
j_call: TRBJ1-6
cdr3_aa: CAISEANSPLHF
cdr3_nt: TGTGCCATCAGTGAAGCCAATTCACCCCTCCACTTT

clone_size: -
d_call: TRBD1
v_call: TRBV18
j_call: TRBJ1-2
cdr3_aa: CASSPRGQGSSGYTF
cdr3_nt: TGTGCCAGCTCACCACGGGGACAGGGAAGTAGTGGCTACACCTTC

clone_size: few
d_call: TRBD1
v_call: TRBV6-2/TRBV6-3
j_call: TRBJ1-1
cdr3_aa: CASSPLRDRDVNTEAFF
cdr3_nt: TGTGCCAGCAGTCCCCTCCGGGACAGGGATGTGAACACTGAAGCTTTCTTT

clone_size: many
d_call: -
v_call: TRBV27
j_call: TRBJ2-1
cdr3_aa: CASSLEYSSYNEQFF
cdr3_nt: TGTGCCAGCAGTCTGGAGTACAGCTCCTACAATGAGCAGTTCTTC

clone_size: -
d_call: -
v_call: TRBV5-6
j_call: TRBJ2-3
cdr3_aa: CASSLVRGDTDTQYF
cdr3_nt: TGTGCCAGCAGCTTGGTCAGGGGAGATACAGATACGCAGTATTTT

clone_size: many
d_call: TRBD2
v_call: TRBV20-1
j_call: TRBJ2-7
cdr3_aa: CSASQAGEDEQYF
cdr3_nt: TGCAGTGCTAGTCAGGCGGGAGAGGACGAGCAGTACTTC

clone_size: -
d_call: TRBD2
v_call: TRBV11-2
j_call: TRBJ2-2
cdr3_aa: CASSLESGRGYAGELFF
cdr3_nt: TGTGCCAGCAGCTTAGAGTCCGGGCGGGGGTACGCCGGGGAGCTGTTTTTT

clone_size: -
d_call: -
v_call: TRBV9
j_call: TRBJ1-6
cdr3_aa: CASSVGPGSTPNSPLHF
cdr3_nt: TGTGCCAGCAGCGTAGGTCCAGGATCCACGCCAAATTCACCCCTCCACTTT

clone_size: few
d_call: -
v_call: TRBV6-5
j_call: TRBJ2-4
cdr3_aa: CASSPSNLRNIQYF
cdr3_nt: TGTGCCAGCAGTCCCTCGAATCTCAGAAACATTCAGTACTTC

clone_size: many
d_call: -
v_call: TRBV9
j_call: TRBJ1-2
cdr3_aa: CASSVGKGINGYTF
cdr3_nt: TGTGCCAGCAGCGTAGGTAAAGGGATCAATGGCTACACCTTC

clone_size: few
d_call: -
v_call: TRBV9
j_call: TRBJ2-1
cdr3_aa: CASSGVAVSSYNEQFF
cdr3_nt: TGTGCCAGCAGCGGGGTAGCGGTGAGCTCCTACAATGAGCAGTTCTTC

clone_size: -
d_call: -
v_call: TRBV4-3
j_call: TRBJ2-5
cdr3_aa: CASSQDLGGWGEETQYF
cdr3_nt: TGCGCCAGCAGCCAAGACCTAGGGGGTTGGGGAGAAGAGACCCAGTACTTC